This is a list of T cell receptor beta chains from one sample in a study of T cells in Graves' hyperthyroidism and ophthalmopathy. TCRdb passed the multiplex PCR reads through MiXCR, listing each CDR3 protein once. Altogether about 580,000 distinct CDR3 sequences are present, approximately 15% being singletons, with the ten largest covering roughly 5.5%. What was sequenced was blood. These receptors were obtained from a woman under 40 with Graves' hyperthyroidism that later progressed to Graves' ophthalmopathy. Each CDR3 is given with its conserved first and last residue. D genes are given only for firm matches. Only part of the rows carry a size: once, few, many, or a class if the clone is expanded.

v_call: TRBV20-1; clone_size: few; j_call: TRBJ1-3; d_call: .; cdr3_aa: CSASARTSGNTIYF; cdr3_nt: TGCAGTGCTAGTGCTCGGACCTCTGGAAACACCATATATTTT
v_call: TRBV6-2/TRBV6-3; clone_size: many; j_call: TRBJ1-5; d_call: TRBD1; cdr3_aa: CASSYSGTDRPQHF; cdr3_nt: TGTGCCAGCAGTTACTCGGGGACAGATCGGCCCCAGCATTTT
v_call: TRBV18; clone_size: .; j_call: TRBJ2-7; d_call: .; cdr3_aa: CASSPGAESSYEQYF; cdr3_nt: TGTGCCAGCTCACCAGGGGCAGAGAGCTCCTACGAGCAGTACTTC
v_call: TRBV7-2; clone_size: many; j_call: TRBJ2-1; d_call: .; cdr3_aa: CASSPDLEQFF; cdr3_nt: TGTGCCAGCAGCCCGGACCTAGAGCAGTTCTTC
v_call: TRBV6-2/TRBV6-3; clone_size: few; j_call: TRBJ2-7; d_call: .; cdr3_aa: CASSSPRESSYEQYF; cdr3_nt: TGTGCCAGCAGTTCACCCAGGGAGAGCTCCTACGAGCAGTACTTC
v_call: TRBV30; clone_size: many; j_call: TRBJ1-1; d_call: .; cdr3_aa: CAWSGPGNTEAFF; cdr3_nt: TGTGCCTGGAGTGGCCCTGGGAACACTGAAGCTTTCTTT
v_call: TRBV5-1; clone_size: few; j_call: TRBJ1-3; d_call: .; cdr3_aa: CASSLTGFGNTIYF; cdr3_nt: TGCGCCAGCAGCTTGACAGGGTTTGGAAACACCATATATTTT
v_call: TRBV6-1; clone_size: many; j_call: TRBJ1-2; d_call: TRBD1; cdr3_aa: CASTGQENYGYTF; cdr3_nt: TGTGCCAGCACGGGACAGGAGAACTATGGCTACACCTTC
v_call: TRBV18; clone_size: .; j_call: TRBJ1-1; d_call: TRBD1; cdr3_aa: CASSPTGTGDPEAFF; cdr3_nt: TGTGCCAGCTCACCCACCGGGACAGGGGACCCTGAAGCTTTCTTT
v_call: TRBV19; clone_size: many; j_call: TRBJ2-7; d_call: TRBD1; cdr3_aa: CASSIVATGAYEQYF; cdr3_nt: TGTGCCAGTAGTATTGTTGCGACAGGGGCCTACGAGCAGTACTTC
v_call: TRBV20-1; clone_size: many; j_call: TRBJ1-6; d_call: .; cdr3_aa: CSAREPQNSPLHF; cdr3_nt: TGCAGTGCTAGAGAGCCACAGAATTCACCCCTCCACTTT
v_call: TRBV19; clone_size: .; j_call: TRBJ1-5; d_call: .; cdr3_aa: CASSIAPQPQHF; cdr3_nt: TGTGCCAGTAGTATAGCACCTCAGCCCCAGCATTTT
v_call: TRBV12-3/TRBV12-4; clone_size: many; j_call: TRBJ1-4; d_call: .; cdr3_aa: CASSLRGRLGRTNEKLFF; cdr3_nt: TGTGCCAGCAGTCTCAGGGGCCGACTTGGCAGGACTAATGAAAAACTGTTTTTT
v_call: TRBV3-1; clone_size: few; j_call: TRBJ1-3; d_call: .; cdr3_aa: CASSQQSRLGNTIYF; cdr3_nt: TGTGCCAGCAGCCAACAGTCCAGGCTTGGAAACACCATATATTTT
v_call: TRBV6-1; clone_size: many; j_call: TRBJ2-7; d_call: TRBD2; cdr3_aa: CASSEDPGGAYEQYF; cdr3_nt: TGTGCCAGCAGTGAGGATCCGGGAGGGGCCTACGAGCAGTACTTC
v_call: TRBV27; clone_size: many; j_call: TRBJ1-2; d_call: .; cdr3_aa: CASSPRGASNYGYTF; cdr3_nt: TGTGCCAGCAGTCCGCGGGGGGCTTCCAACTATGGCTACACCTTC
v_call: TRBV7-8; clone_size: many; j_call: TRBJ1-1; d_call: .; cdr3_aa: CASSLEGGTVNTEAFF; cdr3_nt: TGTGCCAGCAGCTTAGAAGGGGGGACGGTGAACACTGAAGCTTTCTTT
v_call: TRBV14; clone_size: many; j_call: TRBJ2-7; d_call: TRBD2; cdr3_aa: CASSQIQSGMTYEQYF; cdr3_nt: TGTGCCAGCAGCCAGATACAAAGCGGGATGACCTACGAGCAGTACTTC
v_call: TRBV7-9; clone_size: .; j_call: TRBJ1-2; d_call: .; cdr3_aa: CASSSRRERDDYGYTF; cdr3_nt: TGTGCCAGCAGCTCAAGGAGGGAAAGGGATGACTATGGCTACACCTTC